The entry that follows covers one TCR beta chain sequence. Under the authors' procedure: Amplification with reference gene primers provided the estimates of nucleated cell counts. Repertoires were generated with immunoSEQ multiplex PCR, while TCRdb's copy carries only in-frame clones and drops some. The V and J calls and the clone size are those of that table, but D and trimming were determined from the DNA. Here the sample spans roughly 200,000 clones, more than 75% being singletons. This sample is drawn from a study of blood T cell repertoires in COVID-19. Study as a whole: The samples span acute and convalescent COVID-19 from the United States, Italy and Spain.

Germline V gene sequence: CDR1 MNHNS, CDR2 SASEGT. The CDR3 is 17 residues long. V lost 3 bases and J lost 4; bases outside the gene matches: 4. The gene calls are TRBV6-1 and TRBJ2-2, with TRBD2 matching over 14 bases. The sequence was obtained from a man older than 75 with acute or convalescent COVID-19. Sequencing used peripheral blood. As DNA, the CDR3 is TGTGCCAGCAGTGACGAGGGACTAGCGGGAGCCACCGGGGAGCTGTTTTTT. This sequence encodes CASSDEGLAGATGELFF.